A single sample gave rise to the 18 T cell receptor beta chains below, sequenced in a study of T cells in localized non-small cell lung cancer. The method was immunoSEQ multiplex PCR; TCRdb's version includes in-frame clones alone and lacks a portion of them. Among 25,000 to 35,000 clones listed, about 90% were seen once. Here the sequenced sample was PBMCs, taken before any cancer treatment. All receptors derive from a man between 35 and 75 years old with stage II lung adenocarcinoma.

The chain links TRBV5-1 to TRBJ1-1, with D tentatively TRBD1 (5 bases). CDR1 and CDR2 from the germline V gene are SGHRS and YFSETQ. The CDR3 is 14 amino acids. Trimming left V 0 bases short and J 5 bases short, with 11 bases between. The CDR3 spells CASSLGGAGTEAFF. The CDR3 DNA is TGCGCCAGCAGCTTGGGCGGGGCTGGGACTGAAGCTTTCTTT. Supplemented by reference TRBV5-1 and TRBJ1-1, the full variable domain reads KAGVTQTPRYLIKTRGQQVTLSCSPISGHRSVSWYQQTPGQGLQFLFEYFSETQRNKGNFPGRFSGRQFSNSRSEMNVSTLELGDSALYLCASSLGGAGTEAFFGQGTRLTVV.

The chain carries TRBV2 and TRBJ1-4; weak D call: TRBD1 (5 bases). Trimming pared 8 bases from V and 1 base from J, leaving 14 bases between. The CDR3 runs to 15 residues. Germline assignment: CDR1 SNHLY and CDR2 FYNNEI. This CDR3 reads CASRGLGGTNEKLFF. CDR3 sequence (DNA): TGTGCCAGCCGGGGCCTAGGTGGAACTAATGAAAAACTGTTTTTT. Full variable domain (rest looked up from reference TRBV2 and TRBJ1-4): EPEVTQTPSHQVTQMGQEVILRCVPISNHLYFYWYRQILGQKVEFLVSFYNNEISEKSEIFDDQFSVERPDGSNFTLKIRSTKLEDSAMYFCASRGLGGTNEKLFFGSGTQLSVL.

The gene calls are TRBV19 and TRBJ1-5, with 7 bases lining up with TRBD1. Germline-derived CDR1 and CDR2 are LNHDA and SQIVND (reference sequence). The junction had 9 bases not matched to a gene; V was cut back by 6 bases and J by 7 bases. The CDR3 length is 14 residues. CDR3 nucleotide sequence: TGTGCCAGTAGGACCACAGGGGAGGGGCAGCCCCAGCATTTT. This encodes CASRTTGEGQPQHF.

This clone was recorded once. CDR3 bases: TGCGCCAGCAGCCGGACAGGGAGCCTAGGTGAAAAACTGTTTTTT. It yields the protein CASSRTGSLGEKLFF. The chain has TRBV5-1 and TRBJ1-4; 8 bases are shared with TRBD1. Per germline, CDR1 SGHRS and CDR2 YFSETQ. The CDR3 totals 15 residues. Unmatched junction bases numbered 9, after V lost 4 bases and J lost 7 bases.

The chain is built from TRBV7-9 and TRBJ2-5; D gene uncertain. The CDR3 sequence is 12 residues long. V was shortened by 5 bases and J by 5 bases, with 9 bases between the two germline ends. Germline assignment: CDR1 SEHNR and CDR2 FQNEAQ (reference sequence). The CDR3 loop reads CASSPLRETQYF. CDR3 DNA sequence: TGTGCCAGCAGCCCCCTGAGGGAGACCCAGTACTTC. The full variable domain, in which reference TRBV7-9 and TRBJ2-5 provide the parts outside the CDR3, is DTGVSQNPRHKITKRGQNVTFRCDPISEHNRLYWYRQTLGQGPEFLTYFQNEAQLEKSRLLSDRFSAERPKGSFSTLEIQRTEQGDSAMYLCASSPLRETQYFGPGTRLLVL.

Written as DNA, the CDR3 is TGTGCCAGCAGCTTAGTCCAAGAGACCCAGTACTTC. This encodes CASSLVQETQYF. J is TRBJ2-5 and V is TRBV11-2; unclear D gene. This CDR3 spans 12 amino acids. CDR1 SGHAT and CDR2 FQNNGV come from the germline V gene. Trimming left V 1 base short and J 1 base short, with 1 base between.

The table lists this clone with a count of one. The J gene is TRBJ2-2, the V gene TRBV18; D is ambiguous. Germline assignment: CDR1 KGHSH and CDR2 LQKENI. There are 14 residues in the CDR3. V shed 5 bases and J shed 11 bases, with 18 bases lying between them. The CDR3 DNA follows: TGTGCCAGCTCAGAAATCGACACCTCCACTGAGCTGTTTTTT. Its protein is CASSEIDTSTELFF.

In regard to this clone: Other DNA variants within this sample encode the same CDR3. The rearrangement uses TRBV27 and TRBJ2-7; D call uncertain. Germline assignment: CDR1 MNHEY and CDR2 SMNVEV (reference sequence). V was clipped by 4 bases and J by 0 bases, with 1 base between them. The CDR3 covers 11 residues. CDR3 loop: CASSSSYEQYF. The CDR3 DNA reads TGTGCCAGCAGTTCCTCCTACGAGCAGTACTTC.

The J gene is TRBJ2-5, the V gene TRBV5-1; 8 positions match TRBD2. The CDR3 sequence is 14 residues long. V trimming: 5 bases; J trimming: 5 bases; junction bases outside the gene matches: 8. Germline-derived CDR1 and CDR2 are SGHRS and YFSETQ. The CDR3, as DNA: TGCGCCAGCAGTGAAGCGGGAGTCCGGGAGACCCAGTACTTC. This sequence encodes CASSEAGVRETQYF.

The V gene is TRBV9, the J gene TRBJ1-3; possible D gene TRBD1, 5 bases. Trimming removed 4 bases at V and 3 bases at J, with 17 bases between. The CDR3 spans 16 residues. The V gene's germline CDR1 is SGDLS and CDR2 YYNGEE. In nucleotides, the CDR3 is TGTGCCAGCAGCCAAGCTGGGTGGGGCCTTGGAAACACCATATATTTT. This codes for CASSQAGWGLGNTIYF.

This clone was detected once. V usage is TRBV4-3 and J usage is TRBJ2-7; unclear D gene. Looked up from germline, CDR1 is LGHNA and CDR2 is YSLEER. V lost 3 bases to trimming and J lost 3 bases, with 18 bases between them. The CDR3 consists of 16 residues. The CDR3 DNA reads TGCGCCAGCAGCCATTCGTTGAAGTCCCCTTACTACGAGCAGTACTTC. Its translation is CASSHSLKSPYYEQYF.

The chain uses TRBV7-9 and TRBJ2-7; D possibly matches TRBD1 or TRBD2 (5 bases each). Germline V gene sequence: CDR1 SEHNR, CDR2 FQNEAQ (reference sequence). CDR3 size: 14 residues. V lost 4 bases and J 0 bases, leaving 10 bases between the germline ends. In DNA, the CDR3 is TGTGCCAGCAGCTGGGACGGTAGCTCCTACGAGCAGTACTTC. Protein product: CASSWDGSSYEQYF.

This sequence joins TRBV19 and TRBJ2-7; D unresolved. This CDR3 has 16 amino acids. The germline V gene encodes CDR1 LNHDA and CDR2 SQIVND (reference sequence). Trimming left V 2 bases short and J 2 bases short, with 16 bases between. The chain's CDR3 is CASSITFSGQPYEQYF. The DNA for the CDR3 is TGTGCCAGTAGTATAACATTTAGTGGGCAGCCCTACGAGCAGTACTTC.

The V and J genes are TRBV19 and TRBJ1-1; D is unresolved. Germline V gene data show CDR1 as LNHDA and CDR2 as SQIVND (reference sequence). The germline V and J ends were trimmed by 3 bases and 1 base, with 12 bases remaining between them. This CDR3 is built from 15 residues. For the CDR3, the DNA is TGTGCCAGTAGTATGATTCCATGGACGAACACTGAAGCTTTCTTT. Protein sequence: CASSMIPWTNTEAFF.

The chain is built from TRBV11-2 and TRBJ1-1; D may be TRBD1 (5 bases). V gave up 3 bases and J gave up 8 bases, with 13 bases separating them. In germline, CDR1 is SGHAT, CDR2 FQNNGV. This CDR3 comprises 13 residues. CDR3 bases: TGTGCCAGCAGCTTGGGGGGTTGGATAGAAGCTTTCTTT. Its translation is CASSLGGWIEAFF.

The J gene is TRBJ1-5, the V gene TRBV10-2, with 7 bases fitting TRBD1. The CDR3 sequence is 16 residues long. Germline V CDR1 and CDR2: WSHSY, SAAADI. V was pared by 5 bases and J by 11 bases, with 18 bases of the junction left unmatched. This CDR3 reads CASSPGTDPSRKSQHF. For the CDR3, the DNA is TGCGCCAGCAGTCCCGGGACAGACCCTAGCCGAAAGTCCCAGCATTTT.

This sequence joins TRBV6-5 and TRBJ1-1, with 7 bases lining up with TRBD1. Germline loops: CDR1 MNHEY, CDR2 SVGAGI. V was pared by 6 bases and J by 0 bases, with 4 bases of the junction left unmatched. CDR3 length: 14 amino acids. The CDR3, as DNA: TGTGCCAGCAGCCTACAGGGGATGAACACTGAAGCTTTCTTT. This gives the protein CASSLQGMNTEAFF.

This chain connects TRBV30 to TRBJ2-1, with 11 bases aligning to TRBD1. This CDR3 is 15 amino acids long. Unmatched junction bases numbered 5, after V lost 4 bases and J lost 3 bases. Germline V lookup: CDR1 GTSNPN, CDR2 SVGIG (reference sequence). The CDR3 nucleotides read TGTGCCTGGACCTCCGGGACAGGGGGCTACAATGAGCAGTTCTTC. As protein: CAWTSGTGGYNEQFF.